The rows below give T cell receptor beta chains drawn from one sample of a study of blood T cell repertoires in COVID-19. Generated by immunoSEQ multiplex PCR, the TCRdb table keeps only in-frame clones and is missing some. The repertoire holds over 110,000 clones, with 70% to 85% as singletons. Sequenced sample: peripheral blood. All receptors come from a man in his fifties or sixties with active or convalescent COVID-19. Both conserved end residues are part of each CDR3. Fields, in order: V gene, J gene, D gene, clone size, CDR3 DNA, CDR3 protein. D genes are given only for firm matches. Expanded clones are given a class, and other clones once, few, many or no size at all.

TRBV27,TRBJ2-3,-,-,TGTGCCAGCAGCCTCATTAGATCGATTAGCACAGATACGCAGTATTTT,CASSLIRSISTDTQYF
TRBV28,TRBJ1-5,-,-,TGTGCCAGCCCCCCCGAGGGCAATCAGCCCCAGCATTTT,CASPPEGNQPQHF
TRBV7-9,TRBJ2-2,-,-,TGTGCCAGCAGCGCAGACCGACGAACAGCTGGGGAGCTGTTTTTT,CASSADRRTAGELFF
TRBV5-4,TRBJ2-7,-,few,TGTGCCAGCAGCGGACCAAGGGATGTGACAGGCGAGCAGTACTTC,CASSGPRDVTGEQYF
TRBV19,TRBJ1-1,-,-,TGTGCCAGTAGTATACTCTCCTCTTTCGGGATCGCTGAAGCTTTCTTT,CASSILSSFGIAEAFF
TRBV11-3,TRBJ1-2,-,-,TGTGCCAGCAGGAGCGGGGGTCCAGGTGGCTACACCTTC,CASRSGGPGGYTF
TRBV15,TRBJ2-1,TRBD2,-,TGTGCCACCAGCAGTTTCCCCCCGAAGACTGGACTAGCGGGAGTAGGCAATGAGCAGTTCTTC,CATSSFPPKTGLAGVGNEQFF
TRBV27,TRBJ1-4,-,-,TGTGCCAGCAGTTTACGGCAGGGGAATGAAAAACTGTTTTTT,CASSLRQGNEKLFF
TRBV27,TRBJ1-1,-,-,TGTGCCAGCACCGCGGGGGCCGGAAACACTGAAGCTTTCTTT,CASTAGAGNTEAFF
TRBV28,TRBJ1-5,TRBD1,-,TGTGCCAGCAGTTTTAGGGGACAGGGGTACCAGCCCCAGCATTTT,CASSFRGQGYQPQHF
TRBV19,TRBJ2-5,TRBD1,-,TGTGCGACGAACGGACAGGGGGACCGAGAGACCCAGTACTTC,CATNGQGDRETQYF
TRBV7-2,TRBJ2-1,TRBD2,-,TGTGCCAGCAGCTTAAGCGCTAGCGGAGGTTCCTCCTACAATGAGCAGTTCTTC,CASSLSASGGSSYNEQFF
TRBV14,TRBJ1-4,TRBD1,-,TGTGCCAGTTCACAGGGGGCGCGTCTTAATGAAAAACTGTTTTTT,CASSQGARLNEKLFF
TRBV11-3,TRBJ1-2,TRBD1,-,TGTGCCAGCAGCTTAGCAGGAGGTGGACAGGGTGGCGGCTACACCTTC,CASSLAGGGQGGGYTF
TRBV7-2,TRBJ2-1,TRBD2,-,TGTGCCAGCAGCATCCCCGGACTAGCGGGAGGCTCCTACAATGAGCAGTTCTTC,CASSIPGLAGGSYNEQFF
TRBV6-2/TRBV6-3,TRBJ1-1,TRBD1,-,TGTGCCAGCAGCCGCGGACAGGCGAGGGGTACTGAAGCTTTCTTT,CASSRGQARGTEAFF
TRBV9,TRBJ2-2,-,-,TGTGCCAGCAGCGCCAGGTGGGGGGAGCTGTTTTTT,CASSARWGELFF
TRBV24-1,TRBJ1-5,-,-,TGTGCCACCAGTGACTCGGGACACCGGGAGGTTTTGCCCCAGCATTTT,CATSDSGHREVLPQHF
TRBV12-3/TRBV12-4,TRBJ1-3,-,-,TGTGCCAGCAGTTTCGTCGGAAACACCATATATTTT,CASSFVGNTIYF
TRBV6-5,TRBJ2-2,TRBD2,-,TGTGCCAGCAGGGCGGGAGGGTCGAGCACCGGGGAGCTGTTTTTT,CASRAGGSSTGELFF
TRBV6-4,TRBJ2-2,TRBD2,-,TGTGCCAGCAGTGACTCCGGGAGGGGTGGCACCGGGGAGCTGTTTTTT,CASSDSGRGGTGELFF
TRBV18,TRBJ1-5,-,-,TGTGCCAGCTCCCACACCACGGGGGTCGAGAATCAGCCCCAGCATTTT,CASSHTTGVENQPQHF
TRBV30,TRBJ1-6,TRBD1,-,TGTGCCTGGAGTGTACGTGGGACAGGTGTTTCACCCCTCCACTTT,CAWSVRGTGVSPLHF
TRBV4-1,TRBJ1-2,-,-,TGCGCCAGCAGCCGGGATCTCAGGGACTTCTATGGCTACACCTTC,CASSRDLRDFYGYTF
TRBV6-5,TRBJ1-5,-,-,TGTGCCAGCAAAACCAGGGGTATCAATCAGCCCCAGCATTTT,CASKTRGINQPQHF
TRBV7-6,TRBJ2-2,-,-,TGTGCCAGCAGCGCAGGGTCCGGGGAGCTGTTTTTT,CASSAGSGELFF
TRBV27,TRBJ2-7,TRBD1,once,TGTGCCAGCAGTATCGACAGGGACCTACCCTACGAGCAGTACTTC,CASSIDRDLPYEQYF
TRBV5-1,TRBJ1-5,TRBD1,-,TGCGCCAGCAGCCCAAGACAGGGCGGTCAGCCCCAGCATTTT,CASSPRQGGQPQHF
TRBV7-9,TRBJ2-6,-,-,TGTGCCAGCAGCCCAGAGGGCTCTGGGGCCAACGTCCTGACTTTC,CASSPEGSGANVLTF
TRBV11-3,TRBJ1-6,-,-,TGTGCCAGCAGCTTAGGGTCCGAGAATTCACCCCTCCACTTT,CASSLGSENSPLHF
TRBV6-6,TRBJ2-1,TRBD2,-,TGTGCCAGCAGACTAGCGGGAATGAATGAGCAGTTCTTC,CASRLAGMNEQFF
TRBV6-6,TRBJ2-2,-,-,TGTGCCAGCAGTATAGCGTACACCGGGGAGCTGTTTTTT,CASSIAYTGELFF
TRBV6-5,TRBJ1-5,-,many,TGTGCCAGCAGTTACTCACAGAATAGCAATCAGCCCCAGCATTTT,CASSYSQNSNQPQHF
TRBV7-9,TRBJ1-1,-,once,TGTGCCAGCAGCTCCCCAGGGGCTGGCCTTTCTTTGATGAACACTGAAGCTTTCTTT,CASSSPGAGLSLMNTEAFF
TRBV5-1,TRBJ1-2,-,-,TGCGCCAGCAGCTACACAGGGTATGGCTACACCTTC,CASSYTGYGYTF
TRBV18,TRBJ1-1,-,few,TGTGCCAGTTCACTGGCCAGTCTGAACACTGAAGCTTTCTTT,CASSLASLNTEAFF
TRBV7-6,TRBJ2-3,TRBD2,-,TGTGCCAGCAGCTCCAACCCCGGGACTAGGACAGATACGCAGTATTTT,CASSSNPGTRTDTQYF
TRBV19,TRBJ2-5,TRBD1,-,TGTGCCAGTAGTAGCGGACAGGGGACAAGCCAAGAGACCCAGTACTTC,CASSSGQGTSQETQYF
TRBV12-3/TRBV12-4,TRBJ2-7,-,-,TGTGCCAGCAGCACCGGGAGCTACGAGCAGTACTTC,CASSTGSYEQYF
TRBV3-1/TRBV3-2,TRBJ1-5,TRBD1,-,TGTGCCAGCAGCCAATCGGACAGGTCGGATAGCAATCAGCCCCAGCATTTT,CASSQSDRSDSNQPQHF
TRBV10-3,TRBJ1-4,-,-,TGTGCCATCAGTGAGGGAACCGGGTCCCGAGGGGAAAAACTGTTTTTT,CAISEGTGSRGEKLFF
TRBV5-4,TRBJ2-1,-,-,TGTGCCAGCAGCTTGGGGGGAGGCTGGGATTTTACCTACAATGAGCAGTTCTTC,CASSLGGGWDFTYNEQFF
TRBV5-4,TRBJ2-3,TRBD2,-,TGTGCCAGCATCGCAGGGACTAGCGGGGGGGCGAGCACAGATACGCAGTATTTT,CASIAGTSGGASTDTQYF
TRBV4-3,TRBJ2-2,TRBD2,-,TGCGCCAGCAGCACGACTAGCGGGAGGATAGATGCCACCGGGGAGCTGTTTTTT,CASSTTSGRIDATGELFF
TRBV13,TRBJ2-5,-,few,TGTGCCAGCAGCGCCACCAGGGGAGAGACCCAGTACTTC,CASSATRGETQYF
TRBV19,TRBJ2-7,-,-,TGTGCCAGTAGTACGTCGGGGAACGAGCAGTACTTC,CASSTSGNEQYF
TRBV19,TRBJ1-5,-,once,TGTGCCAGTAGTATAGCAGGGGCAGTTTATAGCAATCAGCCCCAGCATTTT,CASSIAGAVYSNQPQHF
TRBV5-1,TRBJ2-1,TRBD2,-,TGCGCCAGCCGTTATGGCGGGAGTTACAATGAGCAGTTCTTC,CASRYGGSYNEQFF
TRBV5-1,TRBJ2-2,TRBD1,-,TGCGCCAGCAGCTCGGTACAGGGGTTGAACACCGGGGAGCTGTTTTTT,CASSSVQGLNTGELFF
TRBV6-5,TRBJ1-1,-,-,TGTGCCAGCAGTTACTCGGGGCAGGACCTGCACTTT,CASSYSGQDLHF
TRBV4-3,TRBJ1-2,-,-,TGCGCCAGCAGCCAAGAAACCACACCAAACTATGGCTACACCTTC,CASSQETTPNYGYTF
TRBV19,TRBJ2-2,TRBD2,-,TGTGCCAGTAGGGACCCGGACATTTATCGGACTAGCGGCGGGGAGCTGTTTTTT,CASRDPDIYRTSGGELFF
TRBV10-2,TRBJ2-1,TRBD2,-,TGCGCCAGCAGTCGGACTAGCGGGGGGCTGTTTAATGAGCAGTTCTTC,CASSRTSGGLFNEQFF
TRBV6-2/TRBV6-3,TRBJ2-7,TRBD1,-,TGTGCCAGCAGTTACCCGACAGGGAAGGTTAATACCTACGAGCAGTACTTC,CASSYPTGKVNTYEQYF
TRBV28,TRBJ2-2,-,-,TGTGCCAGCAGTTTCTCGTGGAACACCGGGGAGCTGTTTTTT,CASSFSWNTGELFF